This TCR beta chain was documented in a study of blood T cells in healthy people across ages. Study-wide points: The long-lived group displayed more naive CD4+ cells, plus higher diversity, than the aged donors did.

As concerns this clonotype: Its target is unknown.

The study drew donors from healthy Caucasian individuals in Russia aged roughly 6 to 90. Germline V CDR1 and CDR2: SGHVS, FQNEAQ. The CDR3 length is 15 residues. The trim removed 7 bases at V and 0 bases at J, leaving 8 bases unmatched. The use of a sample-barcoded 5' primer and a J-beta primer mix characterized a second PCR of about 6 to 11 cycles. In TCRdb, the 5' RACE reads were re-called with MiXCR into one record per CDR3 protein. The sample holds approximately 900,000 distinct CDR3 sequences, about 29% seen once. The data were also submitted as part of a second study, on T cells of mothers and their children. That investigation notes: In each mother, TCR beta CDR3 reads exceeded 8.5 million; in each child, they numbered approximately 3 million. Overlap in related mother-child pairs always slightly exceeded unrelated pairs, never significantly.

This chain uses TRBV7-8 with TRBJ1-1; 7 bases line up with TRBD1. The clonotype comes from a woman aged 40 to 50 in good health. The sample consisted of blood. The CDR3 here is CASNGQGGMNTEAFF. CDR3 DNA: TGTGCCAGCAACGGACAAGGGGGCATGAACACTGAAGCTTTCTTT.